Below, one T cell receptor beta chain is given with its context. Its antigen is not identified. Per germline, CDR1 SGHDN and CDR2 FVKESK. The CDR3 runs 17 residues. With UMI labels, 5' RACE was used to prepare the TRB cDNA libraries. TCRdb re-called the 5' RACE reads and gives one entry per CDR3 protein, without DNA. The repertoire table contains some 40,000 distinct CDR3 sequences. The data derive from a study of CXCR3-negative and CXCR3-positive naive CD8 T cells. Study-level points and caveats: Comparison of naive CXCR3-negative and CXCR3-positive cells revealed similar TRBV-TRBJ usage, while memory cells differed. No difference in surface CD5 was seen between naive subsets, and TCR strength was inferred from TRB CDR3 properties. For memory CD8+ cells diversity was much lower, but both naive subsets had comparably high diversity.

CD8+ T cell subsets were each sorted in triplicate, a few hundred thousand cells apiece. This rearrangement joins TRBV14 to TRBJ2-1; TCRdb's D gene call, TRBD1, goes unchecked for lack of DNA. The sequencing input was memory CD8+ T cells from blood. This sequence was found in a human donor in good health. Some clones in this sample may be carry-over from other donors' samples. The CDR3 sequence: CASSQESPGRRNNEQFF.